This T cell receptor beta chain is drawn from a study of technical replicates of blood from a handful of donors. Repertoires were generated with immunoSEQ multiplex PCR, while TCRdb's copy carries only in-frame clones and drops some. Counted here are about 75,000 clones, 90% to 95% occurring once; the ten biggest clones make up 0.37%. Material: T cells isolated from PBMCs. This TCR derives from a human donor in good health. Some clones in this sample may be carry-over from other donors' samples.

DNA for the CDR3: TGTGCCAGCAGTTCTGGGGGACTAGCGGCTTACGAGCAGTACTTC. Encoded protein: CASSSGGLAAYEQYF. The chain joins TRBV6-1 to TRBJ2-7, with TRBD2 matching 11 bases. Trimming removed 5 bases from V and 4 bases from J; junction bases left unmatched: 7. Germline loops: CDR1 MNHNS, CDR2 SASEGT. The CDR3 consists of 15 residues.